This TCR beta chain is from a study of T cells in Graves' hyperthyroidism and ophthalmopathy. Study-wide background: Any treatment followed the collection of peripheral blood at initial diagnosis.

Study-level results: Using 13 V-J features, a model discriminated ophthalmopathy from stable hyperthyroidism.

There were TCR beta CDR3 regions amplified from RNA transcripts. A set of HTBI primers served as the primers for a first-round RT-PCR of the TCR CDR3. TCRdb re-derived calls from the multiplex PCR reads in MiXCR, one entry per CDR3 protein. The sample shows about 360,000 distinct CDR3 sequences, approximately 13% of them seen only once. Newly diagnosed hyperthyroidism patients aged 18 to 65 years had disease lasting under 2 months. This clonotype has a handful of counts. Its antigen remains unidentified. Trimming removed 7 bases from V and 4 bases from J; junction bases left unmatched: 11. The germline V gene encodes CDR1 MDHEN and CDR2 SYDVKM. This CDR3 is 16 amino acids long.

The clonotype was recovered from a woman younger than 35 with Graves' hyperthyroidism. The chain couples TRBV28 to TRBJ2-7; 12 nucleotides agree with TRBD1. The sequenced material came from blood. CDR3 bases: TGTGCCAGCACCGTCGGCGGGACAGGGGGCATTTACGAGCAGTACTTC. Translating gives CASTVGGTGGIYEQYF.